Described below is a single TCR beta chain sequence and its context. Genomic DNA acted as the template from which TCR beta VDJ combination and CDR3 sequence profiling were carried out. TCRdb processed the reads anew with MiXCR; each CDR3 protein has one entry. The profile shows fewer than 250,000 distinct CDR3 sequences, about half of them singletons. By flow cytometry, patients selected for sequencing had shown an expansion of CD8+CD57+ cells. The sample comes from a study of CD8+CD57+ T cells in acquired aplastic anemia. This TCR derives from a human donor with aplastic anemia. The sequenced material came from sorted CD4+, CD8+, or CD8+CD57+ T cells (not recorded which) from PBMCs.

CDR3 sequence reads: CSARAASGSETQYF. For the CDR3, the DNA is TGCAGTGCTAGAGCGGCTAGCGGGAGTGAGACCCAGTACTTC. The genes are TRBV20-1 and TRBJ2-5; 10 bases fit TRBD2. In germline, CDR1 is DFQATT, CDR2 SNEGSKA (reference sequence). CDR3 length: 14 amino acids. V lost 1 base, J lost 5 bases, and 4 bases stayed unmatched.